This is a list of T cell receptor beta chains from one sample in a study of graft-versus-host responses after intestinal transplantation. Repertoires were generated with immunoSEQ multiplex PCR, while TCRdb's copy carries only in-frame clones and drops some. The sample records some 77,000 clones, 92% being singletons. The input for sequencing was PBMCs, taken 98 days after intestinal transplantation. The receptor set was obtained from a human patient who received an intestinal transplant, so some T cells may come from the graft donor. Both conserved end residues are part of each CDR3. The D gene is left open where the match is weak. Size is stated for part of the rows, as once, few or many counts, or as a class when the clone is expanded.

D gene: .; J gene: TRBJ1-5; V gene: TRBV11-2; clone size: .; CDR3 DNA: TGTGCCAGCAGCTTAGTCCACAGGAGCAATCAGCCCCAGCATTTT; CDR3 protein: CASSLVHRSNQPQHF
D gene: .; J gene: TRBJ1-1; V gene: TRBV5-1; clone size: .; CDR3 DNA: TGCGCCAGCAGCTCAACACCAAGGGGGGAGAACACTGAAGCTTTCTTT; CDR3 protein: CASSSTPRGENTEAFF
D gene: .; J gene: TRBJ2-5; V gene: TRBV5-4; clone size: .; CDR3 DNA: TGTGCCAGCAGCTGGGGGGACCAAGAGACCCAGTACTTC; CDR3 protein: CASSWGDQETQYF
D gene: .; J gene: TRBJ2-2; V gene: TRBV19; clone size: .; CDR3 DNA: TGTGCCAGTAGTGAGAACAGGCCCATGAATTCAAAAAAGGCCGGGGAGCTGTTTTTT; CDR3 protein: CASSENRPMNSKKAGELFF
D gene: .; J gene: TRBJ1-1; V gene: TRBV4-1; clone size: .; CDR3 DNA: TGCGCCAGCAGCCCCTTCGGGAACACTGAAGCTTTCTTT; CDR3 protein: CASSPFGNTEAFF
D gene: TRBD2; J gene: TRBJ2-1; V gene: TRBV5-1; clone size: .; CDR3 DNA: TGCGCCAGCAGCGCTCCTAGCGGGGGGGCCTACAATGAGCAGTTCTTC; CDR3 protein: CASSAPSGGAYNEQFF
D gene: TRBD1; J gene: TRBJ2-2; V gene: TRBV27; clone size: .; CDR3 DNA: TGTGCCAGCAGTTCAGTTCCGACAGGGGTGAGAACCGGGGAGCTGTTTTTT; CDR3 protein: CASSSVPTGVRTGELFF
D gene: .; J gene: TRBJ2-5; V gene: TRBV6-5; clone size: .; CDR3 DNA: TGTGCCAGCAGTTACCGCCGGGACCGTACCAAGACCCAGTACTTC; CDR3 protein: CASSYRRDRTKTQYF
D gene: .; J gene: TRBJ2-7; V gene: TRBV5-5; clone size: .; CDR3 DNA: TGTGCCAGCAGCTTGGACGGGTACGAGCAGTACTTC; CDR3 protein: CASSLDGYEQYF
D gene: .; J gene: TRBJ2-7; V gene: TRBV9; clone size: .; CDR3 DNA: TGTGCCAGCAGCGTAGGAGGGGGAGCTGACGAGCAGTACTTC; CDR3 protein: CASSVGGGADEQYF
D gene: TRBD2; J gene: TRBJ2-3; V gene: TRBV6-4; clone size: .; CDR3 DNA: TGTGCCAGCAGTGACGGACTAGCGGGGTACACAGATACGCAGTATTTT; CDR3 protein: CASSDGLAGYTDTQYF
D gene: .; J gene: TRBJ2-3; V gene: TRBV30; clone size: .; CDR3 DNA: TGTGCCTGGAGCACCGGGACAAATACGCAGTATTTT; CDR3 protein: CAWSTGTNTQYF
D gene: TRBD2; J gene: TRBJ2-1; V gene: TRBV7-9; clone size: .; CDR3 DNA: TGTGCCAGCAGCTTAGCTGGGGGGGTTGAGCAGTTCTTC; CDR3 protein: CASSLAGGVEQFF
D gene: .; J gene: TRBJ2-3; V gene: TRBV5-6; clone size: .; CDR3 DNA: TGTGCCAGCAGCTTTCTGGCGCTAATAAGCACAGATACGCAGTATTTT; CDR3 protein: CASSFLALISTDTQYF
D gene: TRBD1; J gene: TRBJ1-2; V gene: TRBV20-1; clone size: .; CDR3 DNA: TGCAGTGCGGGCAGGGGGCTAAATTACACCTTC; CDR3 protein: CSAGRGLNYTF
D gene: TRBD1; J gene: TRBJ1-3; V gene: TRBV7-6; clone size: few; CDR3 DNA: TGTGCCAGCAGCTTAGCGAGTGGCAGGGGGACTGGAAACACCATATATTTT; CDR3 protein: CASSLASGRGTGNTIYF
D gene: TRBD1; J gene: TRBJ1-1; V gene: TRBV7-2; clone size: .; CDR3 DNA: TGTGCCAGCAGCTTAGTGCCAGGGGGCATCACTGAAGCTTTCTTT; CDR3 protein: CASSLVPGGITEAFF
D gene: .; J gene: TRBJ2-1; V gene: TRBV4-1; clone size: .; CDR3 DNA: TGCGCCAGCAGCCAAGATCGTTGGGGACGCGACGACAATGAGCAGTTCTTC; CDR3 protein: CASSQDRWGRDDNEQFF
D gene: .; J gene: TRBJ2-7; V gene: TRBV9; clone size: few; CDR3 DNA: TGTGCCAGCAGCGTAGCTGAGGGCGAGCAGTACTTC; CDR3 protein: CASSVAEGEQYF
D gene: .; J gene: TRBJ1-3; V gene: TRBV5-1; clone size: .; CDR3 DNA: TGCGCCAGCAGCCCGGGGACAACTGGAAACACCATATATTTT; CDR3 protein: CASSPGTTGNTIYF
D gene: .; J gene: TRBJ2-7; V gene: TRBV15; clone size: .; CDR3 DNA: TGTGCCACCAGCAGAGTGGCTAACCGGTACGAGCAGTACTTC; CDR3 protein: CATSRVANRYEQYF
D gene: TRBD2; J gene: TRBJ2-2; V gene: TRBV9; clone size: .; CDR3 DNA: TGTGCCAGCAGCCCCCTAGCGGGAGTGAACACCGGGGAGCTGTTTTTT; CDR3 protein: CASSPLAGVNTGELFF
D gene: TRBD1; J gene: TRBJ2-1; V gene: TRBV6-5; clone size: few; CDR3 DNA: TGTGCCAGCAGTGGTGAGGACAGGGCGAATGAGCAGTTCTTC; CDR3 protein: CASSGEDRANEQFF
D gene: TRBD2; J gene: TRBJ2-1; V gene: TRBV7-9; clone size: .; CDR3 DNA: TGTGCCAGCGTAGGTCCCGGGACTAGCGGTGCGCTGGTAAACAATGAGCAGTTCTTC; CDR3 protein: CASVGPGTSGALVNNEQFF
D gene: .; J gene: TRBJ2-7; V gene: TRBV12-5; clone size: .; CDR3 DNA: TGTGCTAGTGGTCTGGACAGAGGGGGCTACGAGCAGTACTTC; CDR3 protein: CASGLDRGGYEQYF
D gene: .; J gene: TRBJ2-5; V gene: TRBV4-1; clone size: .; CDR3 DNA: TGCGCCAGCAGCCAAGATAGAGGTACCCAGTACTTC; CDR3 protein: CASSQDRGTQYF
D gene: TRBD2; J gene: TRBJ2-7; V gene: TRBV28; clone size: .; CDR3 DNA: TGTGCCAGCAGCGAGATACCCGGGACTAGCGGGAGTGGCTACGAGCAGTACTTC; CDR3 protein: CASSEIPGTSGSGYEQYF
D gene: TRBD1; J gene: TRBJ2-4; V gene: TRBV19; clone size: .; CDR3 DNA: TGTGCCAGTAGTCCACAGGGGGGAGGAAACATTCAGTACTTC; CDR3 protein: CASSPQGGGNIQYF
D gene: TRBD1; J gene: TRBJ2-7; V gene: TRBV4-1; clone size: .; CDR3 DNA: TGCGCCAGCAGCCAAGAGCCTGACAGGGCCTACGAGCAGTACTTC; CDR3 protein: CASSQEPDRAYEQYF
D gene: TRBD2; J gene: TRBJ2-1; V gene: TRBV2; clone size: .; CDR3 DNA: TGTGCCTTAGCTCGGCTAGCGGGAAGTAGGGGTGAGCAGTTCTTC; CDR3 protein: CALARLAGSRGEQFF
D gene: .; J gene: TRBJ2-7; V gene: TRBV28; clone size: .; CDR3 DNA: TGTGCCAGCAGTCCCGGGACATCCGGCTACGAGCAGTACTTC; CDR3 protein: CASSPGTSGYEQYF
D gene: .; J gene: TRBJ2-7; V gene: TRBV5-1; clone size: .; CDR3 DNA: TGCGCCAGCAGCTTGGCCGTTGGAGGTAGCGAGCAGTACTTC; CDR3 protein: CASSLAVGGSEQYF
D gene: .; J gene: TRBJ1-2; V gene: TRBV4-1; clone size: .; CDR3 DNA: TGCGCCAGCAGCCAAGACTCTTTAACTGATGGCTACACCTTC; CDR3 protein: CASSQDSLTDGYTF
D gene: TRBD1; J gene: TRBJ2-7; V gene: TRBV28; clone size: .; CDR3 DNA: TGTGCCAGCAAGGCCGGACAGGAGACCTACGAGCAGTACTTC; CDR3 protein: CASKAGQETYEQYF
D gene: TRBD2; J gene: TRBJ2-7; V gene: TRBV6-5; clone size: .; CDR3 DNA: TGTGCCAGCAGTGAAGGACGCGGGGGCTACGAGCAGTACTTC; CDR3 protein: CASSEGRGGYEQYF
D gene: TRBD2; J gene: TRBJ2-1; V gene: TRBV5-1; clone size: .; CDR3 DNA: TGCGCCAGCAGCTTGTCAGGGTCGTCTCAAGCGGGAGTAAATGAGCAGTTCTTC; CDR3 protein: CASSLSGSSQAGVNEQFF
D gene: TRBD2; J gene: TRBJ2-1; V gene: TRBV7-8; clone size: .; CDR3 DNA: TGTGCCAGCAGCCTACCACGCCCAGCGGGAGGGGGAAATGAGCAGTTCTTC; CDR3 protein: CASSLPRPAGGGNEQFF
D gene: TRBD1; J gene: TRBJ2-2; V gene: TRBV25-1; clone size: .; CDR3 DNA: TGTGCCAGCAGTGAATGGGGACAGGGAAGCGGGGAGCTGTTTTTT; CDR3 protein: CASSEWGQGSGELFF
D gene: .; J gene: TRBJ2-1; V gene: TRBV5-1; clone size: .; CDR3 DNA: TGCGCCAGCAGCCCCCAACTAGACCCTAATGAGCAGTTCTTC; CDR3 protein: CASSPQLDPNEQFF
D gene: TRBD2; J gene: TRBJ2-7; V gene: TRBV28; clone size: .; CDR3 DNA: TGTGCCAGCAGTTTATCCCCCCCCGGGAGGGCCGACGAGCAGTACTTC; CDR3 protein: CASSLSPPGRADEQYF
D gene: TRBD2; J gene: TRBJ2-7; V gene: TRBV11-1; clone size: .; CDR3 DNA: TGTGCCAGCAGCCCACCGGAGCGGGAGCGTCGGTACGAGCAGTATTTC; CDR3 protein: CASSPPERERRYEQYF
D gene: TRBD1; J gene: TRBJ2-6; V gene: TRBV4-1; clone size: once; CDR3 DNA: TGCGCCAGCAGCCTAACAGGGGATGGGGCCAACGTCCTGACTTTC; CDR3 protein: CASSLTGDGANVLTF
D gene: .; J gene: TRBJ2-7; V gene: TRBV4-1; clone size: .; CDR3 DNA: TGCGCCAGCAGCCAAGGGCAGGGGGGCCGGAACGAGCAGTACTTC; CDR3 protein: CASSQGQGGRNEQYF